One and the same sample provided the 10 T cell receptor beta chains below, sequenced in a study of T cells in Graves' hyperthyroidism and ophthalmopathy. Amplification of TCR beta CDR3 regions used RNA as the template. The HTBI primer set served for first-round RT-PCR of the TCR CDR3. TCRdb processed the multiplex PCR reads anew with MiXCR; each CDR3 protein has one entry. The profile shows some 570,000 distinct CDR3 sequences, around 14% of them singletons. The sequenced sample was blood. The receptors stem from a woman aged 18 to 35 with Graves' ophthalmopathy.

Turning to this clonotype: A read error may be the cause here, since a much bigger clone is one base away. Since the CDR3 does not end with the conserved phenylalanine or tryptophan, this likely comes from a read error. This chain uses TRBV5-4 with TRBJ1-2; 12 nucleotides align to TRBD1. CDR1 is SGHNT and CDR2 is YYREEE in the germline V gene (reference sequence). The CDR3 has 17 amino acids. CDR3 in amino acids: CAGSAPGTGGAERGYTL. In DNA, the CDR3 is TGTGCCGGCAGCGCACCCGGGACAGGGGGCGCTGAGAGAGGCTACACCCTC.

This clonotype showed up many times. The chain's CDR3 is CSARGAGDTQYF. In DNA, the CDR3 is TGCAGTGCCCGGGGAGCCGGAGATACGCAGTATTTT. The chain is built from TRBV20-1 and TRBJ2-3, with TRBD2 as a possible D gene (5 bases). Germline V gene data show CDR1 as DFQATT and CDR2 as SNEGSKA (reference sequence). The CDR3 contains 12 residues. Trimming took off 6 bases at V and 5 bases at J, with 12 bases between the two ends.

The sample holds a few counts of this clonotype. The chain couples TRBV7-6 to TRBJ2-7; D gene unclear. V was clipped by 1 base and J by 7 bases, with 8 bases between them. Looked up from germline, CDR1 is SGHVS and CDR2 is FNYEAQ. This CDR3 contains 12 residues. In DNA form, the CDR3 reads TGTGCCAGCAGCTTAGTTGACCGGGAGCAGTACTTC. Translation: CASSLVDREQYF.

This clonotype was counted at least ten times. The gene calls are TRBV28 and TRBJ2-7, with TRBD2 identical over 7 bases. The CDR3 is 14 amino acids. The J segment lost 4 bases and the V segment lost 7 bases, leaving 10 bases of the junction unmatched. Germline V gene data show CDR1 as MDHEN and CDR2 as SYDVKM. The CDR3 DNA sequence: TGTGCCAGCACCCCGGGGGGTAAAATTTACGAGCAGTACTTC. Translating it yields CASTPGGKIYEQYF.

There are many counts of this clonotype. The V gene is TRBV28, the J gene TRBJ2-3, with D hard to call. Germline V lookup: CDR1 MDHEN, CDR2 SYDVKM. With 6 bases removed from V and 8 bases from J, the gap between germline ends came to 9 bases. This CDR3 spans 11 amino acids. The CDR3 DNA reads as TGTGCCAGCAGCCGGACCTTTACGCAGTATTTT. This gives the protein CASSRTFTQYF.

This clonotype was seen a few times. The V call is TRBV20-1, the J call TRBJ2-3; 13 bases agree with TRBD2. V lost 0 bases and J lost 10; bases outside the gene matches: 22. The CDR3 loop spans 20 amino acids. CDR1 is DFQATT and CDR2 is SNEGSKA in the germline V gene (reference sequence). The CDR3 sequence: CSARDSGLAGFPIRGLSQYF. The CDR3 DNA reads TGCAGTGCTAGAGATTCGGGACTAGCGGGATTCCCGATACGGGGGCTATCGCAGTATTTT.

J is TRBJ1-1 and V is TRBV29-1; possible D gene TRBD1, 6 bases. The CDR3 is 14 amino acids. Between the trimmed V and J ends, which lost 5 bases and 5 bases, there was a span of 18 bases. Germline CDR1 SQVTM, CDR2 ANQGSEA. The CDR3 reads CSVHQGGGKTEAFF. CDR3 in DNA: TGCAGCGTTCACCAAGGGGGGGGGAAAACTGAAGCTTTCTTT.

In this sample, this clonotype turned up a few times. Possible read error: a much larger clone is one base away. This sequence joins TRBV20-1 and TRBJ2-1; no reliable D call. Germline V lookup: CDR1 DFQATT, CDR2 SNEGSKA (reference sequence). This CDR3 region has 13 residues. Deletions cut 3 bases from V and 8 bases from J, with 14 bases between. Written as DNA, the CDR3 is TGCAGTGCTAGGGCGCTAGATGGCGATGAGCAGTTCTTC. The encoded protein is CSARALDGDEQFF.

This clonotype was counted a few times. The chain has TRBV3-1 and TRBJ1-5; tentative D call: TRBD1 (6 bases). Deletions cut 1 base from V and 11 bases from J, with 24 bases between. Germline loops: CDR1 LGHDT, CDR2 YNNKEL (reference sequence). The CDR3 totals 17 residues. The chain's CDR3 is CASSQGDTGTRISAQHF. The CDR3 bases are TGTGCCAGCAGCCAAGGGGACACAGGGACAAGGATTTCAGCCCAGCATTTT.

This clonotype was observed a few times. V is TRBV19 and J is TRBJ2-1, with D uncertain. Trimming pared 1 base from V and 0 bases from J, leaving 16 bases between. The CDR3 is 18 residues long. CDR1 and CDR2 from the germline V gene are LNHDA and SQIVND (reference sequence). CDR3 amino acids: CASSIVGWVRSSYNEQFF. The CDR3 region has the DNA TGTGCCAGTAGTATAGTGGGGTGGGTGAGGAGCTCCTACAATGAGCAGTTCTTC.